This T cell receptor beta chain was sequenced in a study of response to subunit inactivated influenza vaccine. Whole-study findings and limits: Few additional T cells are recruited per seasonal influenza vaccination, authors suggested.

The V end was cut by 6 bases, the J end by 2 bases, with 11 bases between. Germline V CDR1 and CDR2: MNHNY, SVGAGI (reference sequence). This CDR3 has 13 residues. TCRdb independently ran MiXCR on the RT-PCR reads; one entry per CDR3 protein. The sample has under 950,000 distinct CDR3 sequences; 20% to 25% are singletons. On this clonotype: Its specificity is unknown.

The origin of this receptor is a man aged 45-65 years who received an inactivated influenza vaccine. This rearrangement joins TRBV6-6 to TRBJ2-7; D is unclear. The sequences come from PBMCs from blood, collected around 5 days after vaccination. The chain's CDR3 is CASRWAHTYEQYF. DNA of the CDR3: TGTGCCAGCAGATGGGCCCATACCTACGAGCAGTACTTC.